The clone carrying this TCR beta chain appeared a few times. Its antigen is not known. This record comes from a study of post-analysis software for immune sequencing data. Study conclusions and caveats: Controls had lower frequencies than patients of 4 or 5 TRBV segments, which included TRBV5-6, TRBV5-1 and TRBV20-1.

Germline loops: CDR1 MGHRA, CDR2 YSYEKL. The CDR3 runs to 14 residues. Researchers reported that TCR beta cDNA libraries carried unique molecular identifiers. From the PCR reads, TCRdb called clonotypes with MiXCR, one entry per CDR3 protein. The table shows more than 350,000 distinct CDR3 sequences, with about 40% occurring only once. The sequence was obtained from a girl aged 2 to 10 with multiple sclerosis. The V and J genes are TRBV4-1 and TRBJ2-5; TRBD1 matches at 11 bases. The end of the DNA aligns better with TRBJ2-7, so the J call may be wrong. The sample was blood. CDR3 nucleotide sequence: TGCGCCAGCAGCCCAGGGGACAGGGGGTACGAGCAGTACTTC. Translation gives CASSPGDRGYEQYF.